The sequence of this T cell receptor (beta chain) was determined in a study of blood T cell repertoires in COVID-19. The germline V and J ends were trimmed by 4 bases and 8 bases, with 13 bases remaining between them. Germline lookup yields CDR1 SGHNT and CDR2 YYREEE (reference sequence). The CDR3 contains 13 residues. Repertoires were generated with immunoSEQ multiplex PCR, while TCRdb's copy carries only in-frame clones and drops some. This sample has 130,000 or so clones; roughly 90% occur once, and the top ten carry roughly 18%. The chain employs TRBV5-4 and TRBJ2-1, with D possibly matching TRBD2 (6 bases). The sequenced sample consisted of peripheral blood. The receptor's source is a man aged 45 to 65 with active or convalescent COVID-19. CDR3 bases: TGTGCCAGCAGCAACGGGGGTCGGGATGAGCAGTTCTTC. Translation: CASSNGGRDEQFF.